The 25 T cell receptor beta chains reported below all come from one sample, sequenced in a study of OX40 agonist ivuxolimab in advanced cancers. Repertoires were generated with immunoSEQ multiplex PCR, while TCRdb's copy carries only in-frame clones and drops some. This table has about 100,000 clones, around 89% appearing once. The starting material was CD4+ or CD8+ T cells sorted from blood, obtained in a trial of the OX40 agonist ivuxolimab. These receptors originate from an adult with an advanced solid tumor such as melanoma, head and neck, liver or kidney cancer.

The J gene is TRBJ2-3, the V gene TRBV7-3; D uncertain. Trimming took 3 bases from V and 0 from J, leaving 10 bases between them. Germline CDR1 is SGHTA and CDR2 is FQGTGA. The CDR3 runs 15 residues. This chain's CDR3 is CASSLYQLSTDTQYF. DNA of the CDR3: TGTGCCAGCAGCTTGTATCAGCTAAGCACAGATACGCAGTATTTT.

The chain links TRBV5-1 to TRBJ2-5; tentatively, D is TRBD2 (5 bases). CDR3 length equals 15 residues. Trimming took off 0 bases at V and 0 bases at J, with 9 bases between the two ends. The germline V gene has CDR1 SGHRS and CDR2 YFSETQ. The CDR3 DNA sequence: TGCGCCAGCAGCTTGGGAGCGGCGTACCAAGAGACCCAGTACTTC. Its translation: CASSLGAAYQETQYF.

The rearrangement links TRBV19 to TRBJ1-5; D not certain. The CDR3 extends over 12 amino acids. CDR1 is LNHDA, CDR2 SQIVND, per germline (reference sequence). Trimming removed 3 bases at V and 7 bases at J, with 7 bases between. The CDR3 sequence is CASSMSRQPQHF. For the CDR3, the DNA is TGTGCCAGTAGTATGTCCAGGCAGCCCCAGCATTTT.

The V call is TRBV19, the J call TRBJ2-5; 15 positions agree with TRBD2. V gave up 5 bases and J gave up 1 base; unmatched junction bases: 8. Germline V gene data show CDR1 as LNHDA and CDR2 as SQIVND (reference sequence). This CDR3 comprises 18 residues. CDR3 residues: CASSSGLAGGAGQETQYF. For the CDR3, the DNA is TGTGCCAGTAGTTCTGGACTAGCGGGAGGGGCGGGCCAAGAGACCCAGTACTTC.

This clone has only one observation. The CDR3 is CASSTEGLALYEQYF. The CDR3, as DNA: TGTGCCAGCAGCACCGAGGGACTAGCGCTATACGAGCAGTACTTC. The chain employs TRBV5-5 and TRBJ2-7; 10 positions match TRBD2. This CDR3 comprises 15 residues. Germline loops: CDR1 SGHKS, CDR2 YYEKEE (reference sequence). J gave up 4 bases and V 4 bases, and 8 bases lay outside the gene matches.

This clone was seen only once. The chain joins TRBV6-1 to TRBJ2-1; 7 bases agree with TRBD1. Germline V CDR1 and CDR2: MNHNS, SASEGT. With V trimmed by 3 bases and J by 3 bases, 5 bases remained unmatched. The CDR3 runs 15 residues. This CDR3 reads CASSDEQGVYNEQFF. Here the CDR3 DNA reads TGTGCCAGCAGTGATGAGCAGGGGGTCTACAATGAGCAGTTCTTC.

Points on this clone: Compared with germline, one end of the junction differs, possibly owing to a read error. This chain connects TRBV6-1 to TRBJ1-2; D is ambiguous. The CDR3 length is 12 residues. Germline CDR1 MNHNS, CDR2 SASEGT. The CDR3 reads CASSEGGYVYTF. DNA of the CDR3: TGTGCCAGCAGTGAAGGAGGGTATGTCTACACCTTC.

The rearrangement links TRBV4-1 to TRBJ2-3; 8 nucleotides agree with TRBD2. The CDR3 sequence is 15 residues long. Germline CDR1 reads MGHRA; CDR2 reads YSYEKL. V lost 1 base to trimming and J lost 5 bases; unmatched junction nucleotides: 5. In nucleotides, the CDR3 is TGCGCCAGCAGCCAAGTGGGACTAGTAGGAGATACGCAGTATTTT. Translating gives CASSQVGLVGDTQYF.

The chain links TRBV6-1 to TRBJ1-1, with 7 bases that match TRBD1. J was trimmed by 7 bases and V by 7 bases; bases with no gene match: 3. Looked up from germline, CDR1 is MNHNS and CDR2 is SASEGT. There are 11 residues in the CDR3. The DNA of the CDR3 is TGTGCCAGCACGCGGGACAGTGAAGCTTTCTTT. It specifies CASTRDSEAFF.

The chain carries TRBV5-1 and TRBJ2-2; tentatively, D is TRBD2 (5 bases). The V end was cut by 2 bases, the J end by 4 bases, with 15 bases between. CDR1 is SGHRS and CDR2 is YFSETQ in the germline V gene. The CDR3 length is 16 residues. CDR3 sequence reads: CASSLASSYITGELFF. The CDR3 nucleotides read TGCGCCAGCAGCTTAGCTAGCTCGTATATCACCGGGGAGCTGTTTTTT.

CDR3 DNA: TGTGCCATCAGTGGTAAACAGGGGACGTACAATGAGCAGTTCTTC. Protein: CAISGKQGTYNEQFF. The chain carries TRBV10-3 and TRBJ2-1; TRBD1 agrees at 7 bases. Germline loops: CDR1 ENHRY, CDR2 SYGVKD. The CDR3 is made up of 15 amino acids. The J segment lost 4 bases and the V segment lost 4 bases, leaving 7 bases of the junction unmatched.

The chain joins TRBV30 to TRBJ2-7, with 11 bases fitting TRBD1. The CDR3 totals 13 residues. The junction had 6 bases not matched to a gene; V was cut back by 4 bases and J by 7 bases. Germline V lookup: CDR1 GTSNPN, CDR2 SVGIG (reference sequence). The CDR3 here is CAWNGQGAFEQYF. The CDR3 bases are TGTGCCTGGAATGGACAGGGGGCGTTTGAGCAGTACTTC.

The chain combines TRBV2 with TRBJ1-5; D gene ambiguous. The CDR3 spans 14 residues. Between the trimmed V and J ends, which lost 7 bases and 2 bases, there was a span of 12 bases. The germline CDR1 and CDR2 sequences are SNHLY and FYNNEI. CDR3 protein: CASNFAGGNQPQHF. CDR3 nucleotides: TGTGCCAGCAATTTCGCAGGCGGCAATCAGCCCCAGCATTTT. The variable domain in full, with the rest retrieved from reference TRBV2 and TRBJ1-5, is EPEVTQTPSHQVTQMGQEVILRCVPISNHLYFYWYRQILGQKVEFLVSFYNNEISEKSEIFDDQFSVERPDGSNFTLKIRSTKLEDSAMYFCASNFAGGNQPQHFGDGTRLSIL.

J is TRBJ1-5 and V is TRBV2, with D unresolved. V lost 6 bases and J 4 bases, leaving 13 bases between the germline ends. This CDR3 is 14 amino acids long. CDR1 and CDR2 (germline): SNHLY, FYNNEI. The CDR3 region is CASSSSPGNQPQHF. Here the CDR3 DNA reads TGTGCCAGCAGCTCCTCTCCGGGGAATCAGCCCCAGCATTTT.

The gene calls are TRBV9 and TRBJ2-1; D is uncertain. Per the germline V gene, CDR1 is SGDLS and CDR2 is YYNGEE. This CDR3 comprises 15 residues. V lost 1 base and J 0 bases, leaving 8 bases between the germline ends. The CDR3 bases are TGTGCCAGCAGCGTATCCGGGCGCTCCTACAATGAGCAGTTCTTC. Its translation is CASSVSGRSYNEQFF.

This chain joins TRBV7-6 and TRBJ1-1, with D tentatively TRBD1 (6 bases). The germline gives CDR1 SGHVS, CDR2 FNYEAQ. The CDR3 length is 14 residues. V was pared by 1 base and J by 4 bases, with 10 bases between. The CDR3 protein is CASSLVGGGTEAFF. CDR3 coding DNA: TGTGCCAGCAGCTTAGTCGGGGGCGGCACTGAAGCTTTCTTT.

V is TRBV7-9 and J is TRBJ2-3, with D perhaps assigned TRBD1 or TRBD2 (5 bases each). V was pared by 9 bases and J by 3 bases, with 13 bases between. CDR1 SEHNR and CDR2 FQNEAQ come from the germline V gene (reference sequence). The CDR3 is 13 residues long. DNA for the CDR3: TGTGCCAGTCCCTCCGGGGCGACAGATACGCAGTATTTT. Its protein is CASPSGATDTQYF.

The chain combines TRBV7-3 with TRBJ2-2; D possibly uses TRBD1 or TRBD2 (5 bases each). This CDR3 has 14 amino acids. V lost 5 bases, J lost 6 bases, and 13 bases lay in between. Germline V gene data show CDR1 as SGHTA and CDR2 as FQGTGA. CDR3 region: CASSRDRRPGELFF. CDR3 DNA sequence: TGTGCCAGCAGCCGGGACCGAAGACCCGGGGAGCTGTTTTTT. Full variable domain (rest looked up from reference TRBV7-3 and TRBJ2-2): GAGVSQTPSNKVTEKGKYVELRCDPISGHTALYWYRQSLGQGPEFLIYFQGTGAADDSGLPNDRFFAVRPEGSVSTLKIQRTERGDSAVYLCASSRDRRPGELFFGEGSRLTVL.

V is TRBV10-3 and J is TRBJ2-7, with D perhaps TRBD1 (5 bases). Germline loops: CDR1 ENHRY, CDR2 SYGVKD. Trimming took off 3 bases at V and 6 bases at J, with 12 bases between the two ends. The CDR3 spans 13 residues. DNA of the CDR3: TGTGCCATCAGTGATTCCTTGACAGCCGAGCAGTACTTC. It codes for CAISDSLTAEQYF.

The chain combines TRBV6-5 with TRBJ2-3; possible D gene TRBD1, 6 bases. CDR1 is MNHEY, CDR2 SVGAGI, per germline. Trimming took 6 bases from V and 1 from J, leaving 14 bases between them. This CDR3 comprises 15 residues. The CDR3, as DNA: TGTGCCAGCAGACCTACAGGGATGGGCACAGATACGCAGTATTTT. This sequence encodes CASRPTGMGTDTQYF.

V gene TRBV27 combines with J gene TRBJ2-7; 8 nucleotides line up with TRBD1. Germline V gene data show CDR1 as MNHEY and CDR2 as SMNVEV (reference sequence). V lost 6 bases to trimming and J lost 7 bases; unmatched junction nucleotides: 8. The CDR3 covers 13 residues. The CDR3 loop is CASRRTGIGEQYF. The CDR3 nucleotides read TGTGCCAGCAGAAGGACAGGGATAGGGGAGCAGTACTTC.

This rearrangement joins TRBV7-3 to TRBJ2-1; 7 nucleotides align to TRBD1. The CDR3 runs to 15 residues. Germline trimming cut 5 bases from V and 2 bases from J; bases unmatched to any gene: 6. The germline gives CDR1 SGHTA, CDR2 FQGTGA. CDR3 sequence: CASSPDGTAYNEQFF. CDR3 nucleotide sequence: TGTGCCAGCAGCCCGGACGGGACAGCCTACAATGAGCAGTTCTTC.

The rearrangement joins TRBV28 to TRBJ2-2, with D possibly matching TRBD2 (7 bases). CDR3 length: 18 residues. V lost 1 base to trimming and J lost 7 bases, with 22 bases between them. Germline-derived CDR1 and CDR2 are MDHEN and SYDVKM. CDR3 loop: CASSLFSIAGAQVGELFF. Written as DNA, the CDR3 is TGTGCCAGCAGTTTATTCTCCATCGCGGGGGCGCAGGTCGGGGAGCTGTTTTTT.

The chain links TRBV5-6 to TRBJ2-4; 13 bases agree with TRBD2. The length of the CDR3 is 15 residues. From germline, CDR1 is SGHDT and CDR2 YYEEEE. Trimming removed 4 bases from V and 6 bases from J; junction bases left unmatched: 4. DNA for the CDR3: TGTGCCAGCAGCCGGGGACTAGCGGGATCAAACATTCAGTACTTC. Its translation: CASSRGLAGSNIQYF.

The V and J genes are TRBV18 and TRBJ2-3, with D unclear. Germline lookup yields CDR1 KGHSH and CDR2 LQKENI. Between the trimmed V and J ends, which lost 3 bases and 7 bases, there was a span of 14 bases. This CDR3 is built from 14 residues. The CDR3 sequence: CASSPLPNRHTQYF. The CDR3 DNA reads TGTGCCAGCTCACCTCTACCAAATAGACATACGCAGTATTTT.